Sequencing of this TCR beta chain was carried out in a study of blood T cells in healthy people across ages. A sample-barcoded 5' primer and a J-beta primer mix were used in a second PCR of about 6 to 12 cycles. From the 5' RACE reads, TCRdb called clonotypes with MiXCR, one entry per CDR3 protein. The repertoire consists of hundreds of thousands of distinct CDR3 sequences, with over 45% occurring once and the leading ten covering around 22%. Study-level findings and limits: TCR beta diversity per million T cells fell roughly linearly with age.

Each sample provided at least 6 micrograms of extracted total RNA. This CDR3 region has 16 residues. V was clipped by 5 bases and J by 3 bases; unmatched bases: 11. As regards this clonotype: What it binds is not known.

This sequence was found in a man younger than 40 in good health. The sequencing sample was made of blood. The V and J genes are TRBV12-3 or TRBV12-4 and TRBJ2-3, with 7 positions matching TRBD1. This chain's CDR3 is CASSARGQLVTDTQYF. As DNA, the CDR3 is TGTGCCAGCAGTGCCCGGGGACAGCTCGTAACAGATACGCAGTATTTT.